This T cell receptor (beta chain) was profiled in a study of radiation and T cells in renal cell carcinoma. The study's findings and limits: Pretreatment tumor biopsies were lacking, so baseline clonotypes are unknown. Irradiated tumors had higher TCR clonality than control tumors. Irradiated tumors held more dominant CDR3 motifs than control tumors.

The CDR3 runs to 15 residues. Trimming shortened V by 2 bases and J by 6 bases, and 16 bases separated the two germline ends. Germline V lookup: CDR1 MNHEY, CDR2 SMNVEV (reference sequence). This clone was detected a few times. The antigen is not known. This table comes from immunoSEQ multiplex PCR, and its TCRdb copy is limited to in-frame clones, with some not included. The sample has 20,000 or so clones, about 51% seen once. Treatment defined: 15 Gy SBRT to primary tumor, nephrectomy 4 weeks later. The rearrangement joins TRBV27 to TRBJ1-1, with D perhaps matching TRBD1 (6 bases). The clonotype comes from a woman between 45 and 65 years old with renal cell carcinoma. The sequencing used tumor tissue, collected from a patient whose treatment included radiotherapy and nephrectomy. The CDR3 DNA reads TGTGCCAGCAGTTTACGCCTGACAGGAAGCCCTGAAGCTTTCTTT. This gives the protein CASSLRLTGSPEAFF.